This T cell receptor (beta chain) was documented in a study of shared T cell receptors in the human thymus. Assay used: immunoSEQ multiplex PCR; TCRdb lists only in-frame clones, some missing. The data contain hundreds of thousands of clones, 70% to 90% of them seen just once; the ten biggest clones take up roughly 0.0089%. CDR3 length equals 16 residues. V dropped 4 bases and J dropped 0; count of bases not matched to a gene: 6. In germline, CDR1 is MDHEN, CDR2 SYDVKM. These data also formed part of another study, on human thymus T cells. That work adds: In corrective heart surgery, resections were taken, and these provided the thymus tissue.

Sequenced: thymocytes. The rearrangement joins TRBV28 to TRBJ2-7; 10 bases align to TRBD1. The sequence was collected from a boy under two years old with a congenital heart defect. The CDR3 nucleotides are TGTGCCAGCAGTTCACCGGGACAGGGGCCCTCCTACGAGCAGTACTTC. It yields the protein CASSSPGQGPSYEQYF.